Presented here are 10 T cell receptor beta chains from one specimen sequenced in a study of beta chain features in type 1 diabetes. Study observations and caveats: TCRB CDR3 length was moderately but significantly reduced in all four CD4+ subsets of Type 1 diabetes patients.

These receptors' targets are unknown. Sequenced material consisted of expressed TCRB transcripts (all of the isolated RNA was reverse transcribed). Profiled with immunoSEQ multiplex PCR; TCRdb holds only in-frame clones, not every one. Among more than 300,000 clones listed, around 12% were seen once. What was sequenced was naive CD4+ T cells from blood. All receptors derive from a woman younger than 35 with type 1 diabetes.

This clone turned up a few times. The V and J genes are TRBV4-1 and TRBJ1-2; D remains ambiguous. The germline gives CDR1 MGHRA, CDR2 YSYEKL. The CDR3 totals 13 residues. V lost 4 bases to trimming and J lost 8 bases, with 14 bases between them. The CDR3 reads CASSPPATAGYTF. CDR3 sequence (DNA): TGCGCCAGCAGCCCCCCGGCCACAGCCGGCTACACCTTC.

This clone came up a few times. The chain carries TRBV27 and TRBJ1-2; TRBD1 aligns across 9 bases. The junction had 2 bases not matched to a gene; V was cut back by 3 bases and J by 3 bases. CDR3 length: 14 residues. Germline V CDR1 and CDR2: MNHEY, SMNVEV (reference sequence). CDR3: CASSFGDRDYGYTF. CDR3 sequence (DNA): TGTGCCAGCAGTTTTGGGGACAGGGACTATGGCTACACCTTC.

The chain employs TRBV5-1 and TRBJ2-2; maybe TRBD1 (6 bases). The CDR3 has 15 amino acids. V was shortened by 3 bases and J by 0 bases, with 9 bases between the two germline ends. The germline V gene encodes CDR1 SGHRS and CDR2 YFSETQ. The CDR3 is CASSSGTPNTGELFF. The CDR3 DNA reads as TGCGCCAGCAGCTCCGGGACACCGAACACCGGGGAGCTGTTTTTT.

This clone showed up just a few times. The genes are TRBV7-9 and TRBJ2-7; 9 bases are shared with TRBD2. V dropped 7 bases and J dropped 6; count of bases not matched to a gene: 10. CDR1 is SEHNR and CDR2 is FQNEAQ in the germline V gene (reference sequence). The CDR3 has 14 amino acids. For the CDR3, the DNA is TGTGCCAGCAATAGCGGGAGAATGTCGTCCGAGCAGTACTTC. Translating it yields CASNSGRMSSEQYF.

This clone was found a few times. The rearrangement joins TRBV5-1 to TRBJ1-1; 7 positions match TRBD1. The trim removed 1 base at V and 0 bases at J, leaving 6 bases unmatched. Germline values: CDR1 SGHRS, CDR2 YFSETQ. This CDR3 comprises 16 residues. CDR3 protein: CASSLPPGQLNTEAFF. In nucleotides, the CDR3 is TGCGCCAGCAGCTTGCCGCCGGGACAGCTGAACACTGAAGCTTTCTTT.

V and J are TRBV15 and TRBJ1-1; TRBD1 aligns across 9 bases. Germline values: CDR1 LNHNV, CDR2 YYDKDF (reference sequence). The CDR3 runs to 16 residues. The junction had 6 bases not matched to a gene; V was cut back by 0 bases and J by 4 bases. For the CDR3, the DNA is TGTGCCACCAGCAGAGATCAGTGGACAGGGGTCACTGAAGCTTTCTTT. This encodes CATSRDQWTGVTEAFF.

This clone turned up a few times. Other nucleotide sequences in the sample specify the same CDR3. The chain links TRBV28 to TRBJ2-7; 8 nucleotides agree with TRBD2. Germline CDR1 is MDHEN and CDR2 is SYDVKM. Germline trimming cut 6 bases from V and 2 bases from J; bases unmatched to any gene: 9. The CDR3 consists of 15 residues. The CDR3 DNA follows: TGTGCCAGCAGCGCGACTGGACTAGCAACCTACGAGCAGTACTTC. This encodes CASSATGLATYEQYF.

This clone was observed a handful of times. This sequence joins TRBV14 and TRBJ2-1; 7 positions agree with TRBD2. Germline V gives CDR1 SGHDN, CDR2 FVKESK. The trim removed 4 bases at V and 4 bases at J, leaving 7 bases unmatched. The CDR3 has 15 amino acids. As DNA, the CDR3 is TGTGCCAGCAGCCGGGAGGGTGGGGCTTACAATGAGCAGTTCTTC. Translation gives CASSREGGAYNEQFF.

This clone appeared a few times. This chain connects TRBV18 to TRBJ2-5; 9 bases line up with TRBD2. The ends lost 5 bases at V and 1 base at J; junction bases unmatched: 8. CDR3 length: 16 amino acids. The germline V gene has CDR1 KGHSH and CDR2 LQKENI. The CDR3 loop reads CASSVGSGSVQETQYF. In nucleotides, the CDR3 is TGTGCCAGCTCAGTAGGTAGCGGGAGCGTCCAAGAGACCCAGTACTTC.

The V gene is TRBV27, the J gene TRBJ2-7; a weak D match, TRBD2 (6 bases). Germline V gene sequence: CDR1 MNHEY, CDR2 SMNVEV (reference sequence). V lost 3 bases, J lost 3 bases, and 6 bases lay in between. The CDR3 runs 12 residues. DNA of the CDR3: TGTGCCAGCAGTTTGGGGGGCTACGAGCAGTACTTC. Translated, it gives CASSLGGYEQYF.